These 17 T cell receptor beta chains came from one sample sequenced in a study of metastatic and nonmetastatic thyroid tumors. Ahead of thyroid surgery, no patient had received treatment of any kind. TCRdb re-clonotyped the PCR reads via MiXCR. The data contain 15,000 to 25,000 clones, about a quarter of them singletons. The sequenced sample was blood. These TCRs come from a male donor with papillary thyroid cancer or a benign thyroid nodule (not recorded which). Some clones in this sample may be carry-over from other donors' samples.

V and J are TRBV6-1 and TRBJ2-7; perhaps TRBD2 as D (5 bases). The CDR3 extends over 12 amino acids. Germline V gene data show CDR1 as MNHNS and CDR2 as SASEGT. V lost 8 bases to trimming and J lost 1 base, with 9 bases between them. The CDR3 sequence is CASRGGSYEQYF. DNA of the CDR3: TGTGCCAGCCGAGGCGGGTCCTACGAGCAGTACTTC.

The chain has TRBV7-3 and TRBJ1-2; D is possibly TRBD1 (6 bases). Germline V gene data show CDR1 as SGHTA and CDR2 as FQGTGA. The CDR3 is made up of 13 amino acids. V lost 2 bases to trimming and J lost 8 bases, with 12 bases between them. CDR3 coding DNA: TGTGCCAGCAGCTTAGGGGCAGGGGCCGGCTACACCTTC. Encoded protein: CASSLGAGAGYTF.

The chain combines TRBV5-1 with TRBJ1-1; perhaps TRBD1 as D (6 bases). V lost 4 bases to trimming and J lost 1 base, with 8 bases between them. From germline, CDR1 is SGHRS and CDR2 YFSETQ. This CDR3 is built from 13 residues. Written as DNA, the CDR3 is TGCGCCAGCAGCAGGGGGACGAACACTGAAGCTTTCTTT. Encoded protein: CASSRGTNTEAFF.

The CDR3 loop is CAISEGQPNTEAFF. The CDR3 bases are TGTGCCATCAGTGAAGGACAGCCGAACACTGAAGCTTTCTTT. This sequence joins TRBV10-3 and TRBJ1-1; tentatively, D is TRBD1 (6 bases). The germline gives CDR1 ENHRY, CDR2 SYGVKD. The CDR3 is 14 amino acids. Trimming shortened V by 3 bases and J by 1 base, and 9 bases separated the two germline ends.

In its sample, this clone was seen a few times. This chain joins TRBV7-9 and TRBJ2-5; TRBD2 matches at 12 bases. This CDR3 is built from 16 residues. The ends lost 3 bases at V and 5 bases at J; junction bases unmatched: 7. Germline lookup yields CDR1 SEHNR and CDR2 FQNEAQ (reference sequence). This CDR3 is CASSFSRLAGDETQYF. DNA for the CDR3: TGTGCCAGCAGCTTCTCCCGACTAGCGGGAGATGAGACCCAGTACTTC.

This clone was detected many times. Germline and junction disagree at one end, which may indicate a read error. This chain connects TRBV20-1 to TRBJ2-7; TRBD1 might be the D (6 bases). CDR3 length: 14 residues. CDR1 and CDR2 (germline): DFQATT, SNEGSKA (reference sequence). This CDR3 is CSARPLGSRDTRNF. In DNA form, the CDR3 reads TGCAGTGCTAGACCCCTTGGGTCTCGGGACACCAGAAACTTC.

Only a few counts were recorded for this clone. V is TRBV6-2 or TRBV6-3 and J is TRBJ2-2, with a weak D call TRBD1 (5 bases). V shed 5 bases and J shed 4 bases, with 11 bases lying between them. Germline V gene lookup returns CDR1 MNHEY and CDR2 SVGEGT. The CDR3 totals 14 residues. The CDR3 DNA follows: TGTGCCAGCAGTCACCCAGGGATCACCGGGGAGCTGTTTTTT. Amino acid sequence: CASSHPGITGELFF.

By frequency in the sample, this clone is medium-sized. The chain links TRBV2 to TRBJ1-5; unclear D gene. CDR1 and CDR2 (germline): SNHLY, FYNNEI. This CDR3 has 12 residues. V was pared by 3 bases and J by 6 bases, with 6 bases between. The DNA of the CDR3 is TGTGCCAGCAGTGAGCCGCCTCAGCCCCAGCATTTT. Translating it yields CASSEPPQPQHF. The whole variable domain, filled in from reference TRBV2 and TRBJ1-5, reads EPEVTQTPSHQVTQMGQEVILRCVPISNHLYFYWYRQILGQKVEFLVSFYNNEISEKSEIFDDQFSVERPDGSNFTLKIRSTKLEDSAMYFCASSEPPQPQHFGDGTRLSIL.

The sample holds a few counts of this clone. This sequence joins TRBV6-1 and TRBJ1-1; D gene ambiguous. This CDR3 is 12 amino acids long. Germline V gene data show CDR1 as MNHNS and CDR2 as SASEGT. The V and J ends lost 0 bases and 3 bases respectively, with 2 bases between them. CDR3 in DNA: TGTGCCAGCAGTGAAGCCTACACTGAAGCTTTCTTT. This translates into CASSEAYTEAFF.

By share, this clone ranks as medium-sized. The rearrangement joins TRBV6-2 or TRBV6-3 to TRBJ2-3; no firm D call. The CDR3 is 11 residues long. CDR1 is MNHEY and CDR2 is SVGEGT in the germline V gene. Trimming removed 4 bases from V and 6 bases from J, with 5 bases in between. The CDR3: CASSSPDTQYF. The CDR3, as DNA: TGTGCCAGCAGTTCTCCCGATACGCAGTATTTT.

This clone was seen a few times. The V gene is TRBV27, the J gene TRBJ1-6; D remains ambiguous. The CDR3 totals 13 residues. CDR1 and CDR2 (germline): MNHEY, SMNVEV (reference sequence). V was shortened by 2 bases and J by 8 bases, with 7 bases between the two germline ends. The CDR3 coding sequence is TGTGCCAGCAGTTTACAATCTTATTCACCCCTCCACTTT. Amino acids: CASSLQSYSPLHF.

V usage is TRBV20-1 and J usage is TRBJ1-2, with D unclear. The CDR3 runs 13 residues. CDR1 and CDR2 from the germline V gene are DFQATT and SNEGSKA (reference sequence). V dropped 1 base and J dropped 6 bases, with 12 bases sitting between them. Written as DNA, the CDR3 is TGCAGTGCTAGAGGAGGCGAGGGCGATGGCTACACCTTC. As protein: CSARGGEGDGYTF.

This clone rates as medium-sized. The chain carries TRBV7-9 and TRBJ2-1; the D gene is possibly TRBD2 (6 bases). V lost 0 bases, J lost 5 bases, and 8 bases lay in between. The CDR3 spans 14 residues. Germline V CDR1 and CDR2: SEHNR, FQNEAQ (reference sequence). CDR3 bases: TGTGCCAGCAGCTTAGCTTGGGGGGACAATGAGCAGTTCTTC. Encoded protein: CASSLAWGDNEQFF.

This clone has ten or more counts. J is TRBJ2-5 and V is TRBV20-1; D is perhaps TRBD1 or TRBD2 (5 bases each). The CDR3 is 14 amino acids. Trimming removed 0 bases from V and 4 bases from J, with 12 bases in between. Per the germline V gene, CDR1 is DFQATT and CDR2 is SNEGSKA (reference sequence). CDR3 DNA: TGCAGTGCTAGAGATCACGGGGCTGGAGAGACCCAGTACTTC. Its protein product is CSARDHGAGETQYF.

The rearrangement joins TRBV9 to TRBJ2-1; D not resolved. The CDR3 has 14 amino acids. Deletions cut 0 bases from V and 8 bases from J, with 12 bases between. Germline-derived CDR1 and CDR2 are SGDLS and YYNGEE. The CDR3 nucleotides are TGTGCCAGCAGCGTAGAGGGAATAAGCGATGAGCAGTTCTTC. Translating it yields CASSVEGISDEQFF.

By frequency in the sample, this clone is medium-sized. This sequence joins TRBV11-2 and TRBJ1-6; D perhaps matches TRBD1 (5 bases). V lost 3 bases to trimming and J lost 6 bases, with 12 bases between them. The CDR3 totals 15 residues. Germline values: CDR1 SGHAT, CDR2 FQNNGV. CDR3 nucleotide sequence: TGTGCCAGCAGCTTTGAGGGACGGGTTAATTCACCCCTCCACTTT. It specifies CASSFEGRVNSPLHF.

By share, this clone ranks as medium-sized. The chain recombines TRBV20-1 with TRBJ1-3; possibly TRBD1 for D (6 bases). The CDR3 is 13 residues long. Germline V gene sequence: CDR1 DFQATT, CDR2 SNEGSKA (reference sequence). The V and J ends lost 6 bases and 4 bases respectively, with 13 bases between them. The CDR3, as DNA: TGCAGTGCCTGGACAGTGGACGGAAACACCATATATTTT. Translating gives CSAWTVDGNTIYF.